A selection of T cell receptor beta chains follows, all from one sample in a study of blood T cell repertoires in COVID-19. Produced via immunoSEQ multiplex PCR; TCRdb's table is partial and in-frame only. The repertoire holds approximately 210,000 clones, with more than 80% as singletons. The specimen was peripheral blood. The source of these receptors is a man younger than 45 who had recovered from COVID-19. CDR3s include the opening cysteine and the closing phenylalanine or tryptophan. A D gene is named only where the DNA matches it firmly. Clone size, where shown, is once, few, many, or a class for clones that have expanded.

TRBD1	TRBV4-2	once	TRBJ2-7	TGTGCCAGCAGCCAAGGGGACAGGGGTGTGTTAGACGAGCAGTACTTC	CASSQGDRGVLDEQYF
TRBD1	TRBV2	-	TRBJ2-1	TGTGCCAGCAGTTGGACAGGGAGCTCCTACAATGAGCAGTTCTTC	CASSWTGSSYNEQFF
TRBD2	TRBV10-3	-	TRBJ2-1	TGTGCCATCAGTGACAGACTAGCGGGGATGTACAATGAGCAGTTCTTC	CAISDRLAGMYNEQFF
TRBD1	TRBV11-2	-	TRBJ1-2	TGTGCCAGCAGCTCATTGACAGGGGAAAATGGCTACACCTTC	CASSSLTGENGYTF
TRBD1	TRBV12-3/TRBV12-4	-	TRBJ2-5	TGTGCCAGCGGAACAGGGGTCCTGGAGACCCAGTACTTC	CASGTGVLETQYF
TRBD2	TRBV7-6	-	TRBJ2-1	TGTGCCAGCAGCTCGAGACCTAGCGGGGTCTCCTACAATGAGCAGTTCTTC	CASSSRPSGVSYNEQFF
-	TRBV21-1	once	TRBJ1-6	TGTGTTATCATAGCTGAGATGGGTAATTCACCCCTCCACTTT	CVIIAEMGNSPLHF
TRBD1	TRBV29-1	-	TRBJ1-2	TGCAGCGTTCCGACAGGGGGCGACTATGGCTACACCTTC	CSVPTGGDYGYTF
-	TRBV30	-	TRBJ1-2	TGTGCCTGCCCAACAGCGGCCTATGGCTACACCTTC	CACPTAAYGYTF
TRBD2	TRBV6-2/TRBV6-3	-	TRBJ2-7	TGTGCCAGCAGTTATAGGGGACTAGCGTTCTCCTACGAGCAGTACTTC	CASSYRGLAFSYEQYF
TRBD1	TRBV5-1	-	TRBJ2-3	TGCGCCAGCAGCTTGGAGGACAGGGCAACAGATACGCAGTATTTT	CASSLEDRATDTQYF
-	TRBV6-5	-	TRBJ1-6	TGTGCCAGCATCAGAGGGTACGGGTCACCCCTCCACTTT	CASIRGYGSPLHF
TRBD1	TRBV6-6	-	TRBJ1-2	TGTGCCAGCAGTAAAAGGGACAGGGATGCGGTTGGCTACACCTTC	CASSKRDRDAVGYTF
-	TRBV9	few	TRBJ1-1	TGTGCCAGCAGCCCTTTCACAGGGAGTAGCACTGAAGCTTTCTTT	CASSPFTGSSTEAFF
TRBD1	TRBV24-1	-	TRBJ2-3	TGTGCCACCAGTAACAGGGGGGCAGATACGCAGTATTTT	CATSNRGADTQYF
-	TRBV10-3	-	TRBJ2-7	TGTGCCATCAGGGGGGACATTTCCTACGAGCAGTACTTC	CAIRGDISYEQYF
TRBD1	TRBV19	-	TRBJ2-2	TGTGCCAGTGTGGACAGGGAGAACACCGGGGAGCTGTTTTTT	CASVDRENTGELFF
TRBD2	TRBV2	-	TRBJ2-1	TGTGCCAACGGACTAGCGGGGGGTTACAATGAGCAGTTCTTC	CANGLAGGYNEQFF